The rows below give T cell receptor beta chains drawn from one sample of a study of cytomegalovirus exposure and HLA in healthy donors. TCRdb keeps only in-frame clones here, not all; method: immunoSEQ multiplex PCR. Of around 75,000 clones listed, roughly 80% were seen once; the top ten hold around 3%. The sample comprised PBMCs. These receptors were taken from a man aged 30-40 years in good health and CMV-seronegative. Both conserved end residues are part of each CDR3. Fields, in order: D gene, V gene, clone size, J gene, CDR3 DNA, CDR3 protein. A D gene is named only where the DNA matches it firmly. Clone size is shown for a subset of rows, as once, few, many or a class of expanded clone.

d_gene: -; v_gene: TRBV21-1; abundance: -; j_gene: TRBJ1-5; CDR3nt: TGTGCCAGCAGCATTCTCCCTCCTTTCGCGAGGCCCCAAAATCAGCCCCAGCATTTT; CDR3aa: CASSILPPFARPQNQPQHF
d_gene: TRBD2; v_gene: TRBV10-3; abundance: -; j_gene: TRBJ2-3; CDR3nt: TGTGCCATCAGTGGGACTCCTAGCGGGAGGAAGGATACGCAGTATTTT; CDR3aa: CAISGTPSGRKDTQYF
d_gene: -; v_gene: TRBV19; abundance: -; j_gene: TRBJ1-1; CDR3nt: TGTGCCAGTAGTTCATACAGGCTAAACACTGAAGCTTTCTTT; CDR3aa: CASSSYRLNTEAFF
d_gene: -; v_gene: TRBV6-1; abundance: -; j_gene: TRBJ1-3; CDR3nt: TGTGCCAGCAGTGAAATCGTGTCAGTAACTGGAAACACCATATATTTT; CDR3aa: CASSEIVSVTGNTIYF
d_gene: -; v_gene: TRBV10-2; abundance: -; j_gene: TRBJ1-5; CDR3nt: TGCGCCAGCAGCCTACAGGGCCAGCCCCAGCATTTT; CDR3aa: CASSLQGQPQHF
d_gene: TRBD1; v_gene: TRBV5-6; abundance: -; j_gene: TRBJ1-1; CDR3nt: TGTGCCAGCAGCTTGGTCCCGGGACAGGGCTCGGAAGCTTTCTTT; CDR3aa: CASSLVPGQGSEAFF
d_gene: TRBD1; v_gene: TRBV27; abundance: -; j_gene: TRBJ1-5; CDR3nt: TGTGCCAGCAGTCCTATCCGGGACAGTGATAGCAATCAGCCCCAGCATTTT; CDR3aa: CASSPIRDSDSNQPQHF
d_gene: -; v_gene: TRBV9; abundance: -; j_gene: TRBJ1-2; CDR3nt: TGTGCCAGCAGCGTAGTAGTAGACACAACCCCCGACTATGGCTACACCTTC; CDR3aa: CASSVVVDTTPDYGYTF
d_gene: TRBD2; v_gene: TRBV10-3; abundance: once; j_gene: TRBJ2-5; CDR3nt: TGTGCCATCAGGTCAGCGGGGGCCCAAGAGACCCAGTACTTC; CDR3aa: CAIRSAGAQETQYF
d_gene: -; v_gene: TRBV7-2; abundance: -; j_gene: TRBJ1-5; CDR3nt: TGTGCCAGCAGCATTAATAGCAATCAGCCCCAGCATTTT; CDR3aa: CASSINSNQPQHF
d_gene: -; v_gene: TRBV27; abundance: -; j_gene: TRBJ2-7; CDR3nt: TGTGCCAGCAGTTTATGGGGGCAGCAAGAGCAGTACTTC; CDR3aa: CASSLWGQQEQYF
d_gene: -; v_gene: TRBV6-1; abundance: -; j_gene: TRBJ1-3; CDR3nt: TGTGCCAGCAGGAGGGAGGGCGCGGACACCATATATTTT; CDR3aa: CASRREGADTIYF
d_gene: TRBD1; v_gene: TRBV28; abundance: -; j_gene: TRBJ1-1; CDR3nt: TGTGCCAGCAGTTTGAGCGCAGGACAGGGGACTGAAGCTTTCTTT; CDR3aa: CASSLSAGQGTEAFF
d_gene: -; v_gene: TRBV19; abundance: -; j_gene: TRBJ2-2; CDR3nt: TGTGCCAGTACCCCGGAGGGCTACACCGGGGAGCTGTTTTTT; CDR3aa: CASTPEGYTGELFF
d_gene: TRBD1; v_gene: TRBV6-5; abundance: -; j_gene: TRBJ1-4; CDR3nt: TGTGCCAGCAGAGGGACAGCTGAAAAACTGTTTTTT; CDR3aa: CASRGTAEKLFF
d_gene: -; v_gene: TRBV5-6; abundance: few; j_gene: TRBJ1-5; CDR3nt: TGTGCCAGCAGCTTGATAAATCAGCCCCAGCATTTT; CDR3aa: CASSLINQPQHF
d_gene: -; v_gene: TRBV6-6; abundance: -; j_gene: TRBJ1-4; CDR3nt: TGTGCCAGCAGTTACTCGATCGAGGGAGTAGGAGAAAAACTGTTTTTT; CDR3aa: CASSYSIEGVGEKLFF
d_gene: -; v_gene: TRBV21-1; abundance: -; j_gene: TRBJ2-4; CDR3nt: TGTGCCAGCAGCAAAGGAGGTTCAGGGATCCAAAACATTCAGTACTTC; CDR3aa: CASSKGGSGIQNIQYF
d_gene: -; v_gene: TRBV7-2; abundance: -; j_gene: TRBJ2-4; CDR3nt: TGTGCCAGCAGCTTATTGGGGCACGGAGCCAAAAACATTCAGTACTTC; CDR3aa: CASSLLGHGAKNIQYF
d_gene: TRBD2; v_gene: TRBV25-1; abundance: -; j_gene: TRBJ2-3; CDR3nt: TGTGCCAGCAGTGAGGGACTAGCGGGGGGTGGGGATACGCAGTATTTT; CDR3aa: CASSEGLAGGGDTQYF
d_gene: TRBD1; v_gene: TRBV27; abundance: -; j_gene: TRBJ1-2; CDR3nt: TGTGCCAGCAGTTTTAGGGGACAGAGCTATGGCTACACCTTC; CDR3aa: CASSFRGQSYGYTF
d_gene: TRBD2; v_gene: TRBV18; abundance: -; j_gene: TRBJ2-1; CDR3nt: TGTGCCAGCTCAGATCGGACTAGCGGGAGGGCCTTTGTTCTCTTC; CDR3aa: CASSDRTSGRAFVLF
d_gene: -; v_gene: TRBV28; abundance: -; j_gene: TRBJ1-5; CDR3nt: TGTGCTGGGAGGGGAAATAGCAATCAGCCCCAGCATTTT; CDR3aa: CAGRGNSNQPQHF
d_gene: TRBD1; v_gene: TRBV6-5; abundance: -; j_gene: TRBJ1-2; CDR3nt: TGTGCCAGCAGAGGACAGGGAGCTAACTATGGCTACACCTTC; CDR3aa: CASRGQGANYGYTF
d_gene: -; v_gene: TRBV2; abundance: once; j_gene: TRBJ2-2; CDR3nt: TGTGCCAGCAGTGAAGTGGCGGGACTGACCGGGGAGCTGTTTTTT; CDR3aa: CASSEVAGLTGELFF
d_gene: TRBD1; v_gene: TRBV28; abundance: once; j_gene: TRBJ2-2; CDR3nt: TGTGCCAGCAGTTTATGGGGGACAGGGGTCAAAACCGGGGAGCTGTTTTTT; CDR3aa: CASSLWGTGVKTGELFF
d_gene: -; v_gene: TRBV5-4; abundance: -; j_gene: TRBJ1-2; CDR3nt: TGTGCCAGCAGCTTTGAGCCGAGCGCTGGCTACACCTTC; CDR3aa: CASSFEPSAGYTF
d_gene: TRBD1; v_gene: TRBV18; abundance: -; j_gene: TRBJ1-1; CDR3nt: TGTGCCAGCTCACCATCTCCGGGACAGGGTAGGGCCTTAAGGAACACTGAAGCTTTCTTT; CDR3aa: CASSPSPGQGRALRNTEAFF
d_gene: TRBD1; v_gene: TRBV6-1; abundance: -; j_gene: TRBJ1-5; CDR3nt: TGTGCCAGCAGTGAAGCCAGGGGGCGCGGAAATCAGCCCCAGCATTTT; CDR3aa: CASSEARGRGNQPQHF
d_gene: -; v_gene: TRBV7-7; abundance: -; j_gene: TRBJ2-5; CDR3nt: TGTGCTAGCAGCTTAGTTGGGCAGGGCCAAGAGACCCAGTACTTC; CDR3aa: CASSLVGQGQETQYF
d_gene: -; v_gene: TRBV2; abundance: -; j_gene: TRBJ2-1; CDR3nt: TGTGCCAGCAGTGTCGGAGGGTTCACCTACAATGAGCAGTTCTTC; CDR3aa: CASSVGGFTYNEQFF
d_gene: -; v_gene: TRBV29-1; abundance: -; j_gene: TRBJ1-1; CDR3nt: TGCAGCGGATATTCGGGAGAAGCTTTCTTT; CDR3aa: CSGYSGEAFF
d_gene: -; v_gene: TRBV9; abundance: -; j_gene: TRBJ1-1; CDR3nt: TGTGCCAGCAGCGTAGGGCCAGGGGTGGCGGTCGACACTGAAGCTTTCTTT; CDR3aa: CASSVGPGVAVDTEAFF
d_gene: -; v_gene: TRBV4-1; abundance: -; j_gene: TRBJ2-3; CDR3nt: TGCGCCAGCAGTCCGGACAGCAAAACAGATACGCAGTATTTT; CDR3aa: CASSPDSKTDTQYF
d_gene: -; v_gene: TRBV7-3; abundance: -; j_gene: TRBJ1-2; CDR3nt: TGTGCCAGCAGCCGAAATACAAGGGGATCCGGCTACACCTTC; CDR3aa: CASSRNTRGSGYTF
d_gene: -; v_gene: TRBV5-1; abundance: few; j_gene: TRBJ1-3; CDR3nt: TGCGCCAGCAGCTATATGCCAGGGGTTGGTGGAAACACCATATATTTT; CDR3aa: CASSYMPGVGGNTIYF
d_gene: -; v_gene: TRBV5-4; abundance: -; j_gene: TRBJ1-1; CDR3nt: TGTGCCAGCAGCTTGACACAGACGAACACTGAAGCTTTCTTT; CDR3aa: CASSLTQTNTEAFF
d_gene: TRBD1; v_gene: TRBV30; abundance: -; j_gene: TRBJ1-2; CDR3nt: TGTGCCTGGAGTGTACAGGGGACACTGGGCTACACCTTC; CDR3aa: CAWSVQGTLGYTF
d_gene: -; v_gene: TRBV19; abundance: -; j_gene: TRBJ2-7; CDR3nt: TGTGCCAGTAGTATAGGGACAGCGGACCCATACGAGCAGTACTTC; CDR3aa: CASSIGTADPYEQYF
d_gene: TRBD2; v_gene: TRBV29-1; abundance: few; j_gene: TRBJ2-1; CDR3nt: TGCAGCGTTGACGCCGGGACTAGCGGGAGAGGGGGGCCTTACAATGAGCAGTTCTTC; CDR3aa: CSVDAGTSGRGGPYNEQFF
d_gene: TRBD1; v_gene: TRBV11-3; abundance: -; j_gene: TRBJ1-1; CDR3nt: TGTGCCAGCAGCTTAGGGGGACAGGGATGGACTGAAGCTTTCTTT; CDR3aa: CASSLGGQGWTEAFF
d_gene: -; v_gene: TRBV28; abundance: -; j_gene: TRBJ2-7; CDR3nt: TGTGCCAGCAGTATCGAGACAGCTTCCTACGAGCAGTACTTC; CDR3aa: CASSIETASYEQYF
d_gene: -; v_gene: TRBV27; abundance: -; j_gene: TRBJ1-2; CDR3nt: TGTGCCAGCAGTTCGCCCTCAGGAAGAGAGGGCTACACCTTC; CDR3aa: CASSSPSGREGYTF
d_gene: -; v_gene: TRBV15; abundance: -; j_gene: TRBJ1-2; CDR3nt: TGTGCCACCAGGAGGTACTCACAGGCGTATGGCTACACCTTC; CDR3aa: CATRRYSQAYGYTF
d_gene: TRBD1; v_gene: TRBV30; abundance: few; j_gene: TRBJ1-5; CDR3nt: TGTGCCTACTCGGGGACAGGGGTCGATCAGCCCCAGCATTTT; CDR3aa: CAYSGTGVDQPQHF
d_gene: -; v_gene: TRBV7-9; abundance: once; j_gene: TRBJ1-1; CDR3nt: TGTGCCAGCAGCTTAGAACGCGTGAGGGCGACTGAAGCTTTCTTT; CDR3aa: CASSLERVRATEAFF
d_gene: -; v_gene: TRBV6-6; abundance: -; j_gene: TRBJ2-7; CDR3nt: TGTGCCAGCAGTTACTTCCACCGACAGCAATACGAGCAGTACTTC; CDR3aa: CASSYFHRQQYEQYF
d_gene: TRBD1; v_gene: TRBV29-1; abundance: -; j_gene: TRBJ2-5; CDR3nt: TGCAGCGTTGGGACAGGGGGGGGAGAGACCCAGTACTTC; CDR3aa: CSVGTGGGETQYF
d_gene: -; v_gene: TRBV9; abundance: -; j_gene: TRBJ1-3; CDR3nt: TGTGCCAGCAGCGCGCAAAAGGCGGGATTTGGAAACACCATATATTTT; CDR3aa: CASSAQKAGFGNTIYF
d_gene: -; v_gene: TRBV4-1; abundance: -; j_gene: TRBJ1-6; CDR3nt: TGCGCCAGCAGCCAAGTCCTTCCCTCACCCCTCCACTTT; CDR3aa: CASSQVLPSPLHF
d_gene: TRBD2; v_gene: TRBV10-1; abundance: -; j_gene: TRBJ2-1; CDR3nt: TGCGCCAGCTGTGATAGCGGGAGGACTCCTTACAATGAGCAGTTCTTC; CDR3aa: CASCDSGRTPYNEQFF
d_gene: TRBD1; v_gene: TRBV10-3; abundance: -; j_gene: TRBJ2-2; CDR3nt: TGTGCCATCAGTGGGGGACAGCGGAACACCGGGGAGCTGTTTTTT; CDR3aa: CAISGGQRNTGELFF
d_gene: -; v_gene: TRBV18; abundance: -; j_gene: TRBJ1-4; CDR3nt: TGTGCCAGCTCACCAGTGACCGGGAATGAAAAACTGTTTTTT; CDR3aa: CASSPVTGNEKLFF
d_gene: -; v_gene: TRBV4-2; abundance: few; j_gene: TRBJ2-7; CDR3nt: TGTGCCAGCAGCCAATTGGACAGAAAATACGAGCAGTACTTC; CDR3aa: CASSQLDRKYEQYF
d_gene: TRBD1; v_gene: TRBV6-5; abundance: -; j_gene: TRBJ1-5; CDR3nt: TGTGCCAGCAGTAGCAACAGGGGCCAGCCCCAGCATTTT; CDR3aa: CASSSNRGQPQHF
d_gene: -; v_gene: TRBV7-9; abundance: -; j_gene: TRBJ1-2; CDR3nt: TGTGCCAGCAGCCTCGTGGGGGGGCGTATAGGCTACACCTTC; CDR3aa: CASSLVGGRIGYTF
d_gene: -; v_gene: TRBV6-1; abundance: -; j_gene: TRBJ2-6; CDR3nt: TGTGCCAGCTCTTCCTCTGGGGCCAACGTCCTGACTTTC; CDR3aa: CASSSSGANVLTF
d_gene: TRBD1; v_gene: TRBV6-6; abundance: -; j_gene: TRBJ1-2; CDR3nt: TGTGCCAGCAGCCCCCACAGGGGGCCAGATGGCTACACCTTC; CDR3aa: CASSPHRGPDGYTF
d_gene: -; v_gene: TRBV13; abundance: -; j_gene: TRBJ1-4; CDR3nt: TGTGCCAGCAGCTTAACGGGTTCCAACGAAAAACTGTTTTTT; CDR3aa: CASSLTGSNEKLFF